This TCR beta chain stems from a study of blood T cell repertoires in COVID-19. V lost 5 bases and J lost 6, with 14 bases in between. The CDR3 is 13 residues long. As originally analysed: Amplification with reference gene primers provided the estimates of nucleated cell counts. Assay used: immunoSEQ multiplex PCR; TCRdb lists only in-frame clones, some missing. V and J calls and clone size come straight from that table; D and trimming were deduced from the DNA. The data contain about 96,000 clones, 70% to 90% of them singletons. Sequenced material: peripheral blood. This TCR came from a human donor with COVID-19, enrolled during active disease. The donor label of this sample is uncertain. The V and J genes are TRBV12-3 or TRBV12-4 and TRBJ2-7, with a weak D call TRBD1 (6 bases). In nucleotides, the CDR3 is TGTGCCAGCAGTCTCCAACAGGGCGCCGAGCAGTACTTC. This translates into CASSLQQGAEQYF.